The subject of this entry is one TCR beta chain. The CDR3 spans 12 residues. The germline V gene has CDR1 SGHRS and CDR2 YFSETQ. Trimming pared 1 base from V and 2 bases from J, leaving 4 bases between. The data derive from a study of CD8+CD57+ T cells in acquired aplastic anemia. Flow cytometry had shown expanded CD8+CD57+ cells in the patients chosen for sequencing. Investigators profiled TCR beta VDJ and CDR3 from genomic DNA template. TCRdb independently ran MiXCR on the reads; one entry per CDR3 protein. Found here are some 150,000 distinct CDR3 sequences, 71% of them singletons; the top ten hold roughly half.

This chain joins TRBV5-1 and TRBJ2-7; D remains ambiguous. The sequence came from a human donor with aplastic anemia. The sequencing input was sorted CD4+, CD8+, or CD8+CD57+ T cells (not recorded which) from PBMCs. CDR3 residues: CASSLTAYEQYF. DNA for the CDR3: TGCGCCAGCAGCTTGACAGCCTACGAGCAGTACTTC.